Each of the 5 T cell receptor beta chains below was sequenced from the same sample in a study of OX40 agonist ivuxolimab in advanced cancers. Clones were read by immunoSEQ multiplex PCR, and TCRdb kept only the in-frame ones, dropping some. The sample lists fewer than 100,000 clones, more than 75% seen once, with around 0.79% in the top ten. The material was CD4+ or CD8+ T cells sorted from blood, obtained in a trial of the OX40 agonist ivuxolimab. The origin of the receptors is an adult with an advanced solid tumor such as melanoma, head and neck, liver or kidney cancer.

This chain joins TRBV4-1 and TRBJ2-5; a possible D gene is TRBD2 (6 bases). The CDR3 length is 13 residues. From germline, CDR1 is MGHRA and CDR2 YSYEKL. The germline V and J ends were trimmed by 7 bases and 5 bases, with 14 bases remaining between them. The CDR3 is CASKDLGRETQYF. CDR3 DNA: TGCGCCAGCAAGGACTTGGGGAGGGAGACCCAGTACTTC.

The rearrangement links TRBV6-5 to TRBJ1-5, with no clear D. The CDR3 consists of 15 residues. Germline V lookup: CDR1 MNHEY, CDR2 SVGAGI. Trimming took off 4 bases at V and 2 bases at J, with 12 bases between the two ends. The CDR3 loop is CASSSLPGGNQPQHF. The CDR3, as DNA: TGTGCCAGCAGTTCTCTACCGGGAGGCAATCAGCCCCAGCATTTT.

V and J are TRBV7-3 and TRBJ2-3, with D uncertain. V lost 5 bases and J 10 bases, leaving 16 bases between the germline ends. The CDR3 is 13 residues long. Germline assignment: CDR1 SGHTA and CDR2 FQGTGA. The CDR3 DNA reads TGTGCCAGCAGCCAGTCCCCTAATGTAGCGCAGTATTTT. Its protein is CASSQSPNVAQYF.

The chain carries TRBV6-4 and TRBJ2-5; 10 nucleotides match TRBD2. Per germline, CDR1 MRHNA and CDR2 SNTAGT. CDR3 length: 14 residues. With 3 bases clipped from V and 4 bases from J, the junction kept 2 bases outside the gene matches. CDR3 in DNA: TGTGCCAGCAGTGAATTAGCGGGGGGAGAGACCCAGTACTTC. This encodes CASSELAGGETQYF.

The chain uses TRBV18 and TRBJ2-6, with D perhaps matching TRBD1 (5 bases). The germline V and J ends were trimmed by 0 bases and 2 bases, with 8 bases remaining between them. Germline CDR1 and CDR2: KGHSH and LQKENI. There are 16 residues in the CDR3. In nucleotides, the CDR3 is TGTGCCAGCTCACCACCGGACACTCCTGGGGCCAACGTCCTGACTTTC. Its translation: CASSPPDTPGANVLTF.